These 6 T cell receptor beta chains came from one sample sequenced in a study of shared clonotypes between healthy human individuals (dated by TCRdb to 2018 to 2021). The library was built by means of the immunoSEQ multiplex PCR assay. The source is immuneACCESS, and TCRdb retained only in-frame sequences with V and J called. Part of the clones is not carried over; for the studies checked, unresolved V genes explain less than half of this, and the remainder is unexplained. The sample table holds roughly 2.5 million clones, of which 90% to 95% were seen once. The top ten hold roughly 0.15% of the sample. Sequenced material: naive CD4+ T cells sorted from blood. According to the study, the label for this sample's cell subset or site signals: CD45RA+ positively selected. These receptors were obtained from a man between 18 and 35 years old in good health.

This chain joins TRBV5-1 and TRBJ2-5; 7 nucleotides align to TRBD1. CDR1 and CDR2 (germline): SGHRS, YFSETQ. This CDR3 contains 14 residues. The ends lost 4 bases at V and 5 bases at J; junction bases unmatched: 8. The CDR3 here is CASSPTRQGETQYF. CDR3 nucleotides: TGCGCCAGCAGCCCTACTAGACAGGGCGAGACCCAGTACTTC.

As concerns this clone: This CDR3 is also generated by other DNA sequences in the sample. The rearrangement links TRBV5-1 to TRBJ2-5; D is ambiguous. V lost 3 bases, J lost 1 base, and 10 bases lay in between. There are 14 residues in the CDR3. CDR1 is SGHRS, CDR2 YFSETQ, per germline. The CDR3 sequence is CASSSGRGQETQYF. Written as DNA, the CDR3 is TGCGCCAGCAGCTCAGGTAGAGGCCAAGAGACCCAGTACTTC.

The V and J genes are TRBV5-4 and TRBJ2-1; D may be TRBD1 (5 bases). Per the germline V gene, CDR1 is SGHNT and CDR2 is YYREEE (reference sequence). V lost 0 bases, J lost 2 bases, and 9 bases lay in between. This CDR3 region has 15 residues. CDR3 sequence reads: CASSLEGVPYNEQFF. The CDR3 DNA reads TGTGCCAGCAGCTTGGAAGGGGTCCCCTACAATGAGCAGTTCTTC.

With respect to this clone: Other DNA variants within this sample encode the same CDR3. V is TRBV30 and J is TRBJ2-5; D is undetermined. The CDR3 is made up of 11 amino acids. CDR1 and CDR2 (germline): GTSNPN, SVGIG (reference sequence). V lost 3 bases to trimming and J lost 4 bases, with 6 bases between them. This CDR3 reads CAWRRGETQYF. The CDR3 region has the DNA TGTGCCTGGAGGCGCGGAGAGACCCAGTACTTC.

In DNA, the CDR3 is TGCGCCAGCAGCCAAGTCGAAGGCATCTCTGGAAACACCATATATTTT. Protein product: CASSQVEGISGNTIYF. V usage is TRBV4-1 and J usage is TRBJ1-3, with D unclear. Deletions cut 1 base from V and 0 bases from J, with 10 bases between. Germline-derived CDR1 and CDR2 are MGHRA and YSYEKL. The CDR3 consists of 16 residues.

The chain has TRBV30 and TRBJ1-2; D is unresolved. V was shortened by 2 bases and J by 0 bases, with 10 bases between the two germline ends. The CDR3 contains 14 residues. Per germline, CDR1 GTSNPN and CDR2 SVGIG (reference sequence). The CDR3 bases are TGTGCCTGGAGTACAACAGCGTCTAACTATGGCTACACCTTC. It translates to CAWSTTASNYGYTF.